The TCR beta chain described here comes from a study of blood T cell repertoires in COVID-19. Looking at the study overall: T cells, B-cell-depleted T cells, or PBMCs provided the cDNA or gDNA that served as material.

TCRdb's table, derived via immunoSEQ multiplex PCR, lists solely in-frame clones and lacks some. The sample lists a few hundred thousand clones, more than 65% occurring once. In assigning cohorts, the study relied on participant-reported clinical history. Two negative PCRs, clearance, or symptom resolution were required of recovered Cohort 3 donors. This sequence originates from a man aged 45-60 years who had recovered from COVID-19. The sample was PBMCs or T cells enriched from blood (not recorded which).

The CDR3 DNA reads TGTGCCAGCAGACCGGGGGAGGACTATGGCTACACCTTC. Its protein is CASRPGEDYGYTF. The chain employs TRBV6-5 and TRBJ1-2, with a possible D match to TRBD1 (5 bases). The V end lost 6 bases, the J end lost 3 bases, and 11 bases lay between the germline ends. This CDR3 is built from 13 residues. CDR1 and CDR2 from the germline V gene are MNHEY and SVGAGI.